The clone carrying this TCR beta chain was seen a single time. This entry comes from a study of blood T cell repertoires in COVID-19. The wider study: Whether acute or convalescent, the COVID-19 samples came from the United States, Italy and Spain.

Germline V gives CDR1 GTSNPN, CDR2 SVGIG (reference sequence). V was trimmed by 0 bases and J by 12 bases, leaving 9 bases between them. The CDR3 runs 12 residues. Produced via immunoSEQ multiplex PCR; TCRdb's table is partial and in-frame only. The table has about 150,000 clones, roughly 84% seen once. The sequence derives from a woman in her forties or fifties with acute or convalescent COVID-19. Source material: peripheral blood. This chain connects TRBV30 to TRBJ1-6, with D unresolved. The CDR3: CAWSVGVGPLHF. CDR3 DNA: TGTGCCTGGAGTGTAGGAGTGGGACCCCTCCACTTT.